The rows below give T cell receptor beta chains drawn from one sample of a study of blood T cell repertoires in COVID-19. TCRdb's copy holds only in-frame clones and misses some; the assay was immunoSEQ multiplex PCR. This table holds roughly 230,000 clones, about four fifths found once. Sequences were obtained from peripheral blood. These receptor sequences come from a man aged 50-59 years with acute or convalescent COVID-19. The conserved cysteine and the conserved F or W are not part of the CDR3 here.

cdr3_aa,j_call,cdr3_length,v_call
ASSLVGGERIDTQY,TRBJ2-3,14,TRBV7-9
ASSKDREQETQY,TRBJ2-5,12,TRBV27
ASTGNIEAF,TRBJ1-1,9,TRBV6-5
ASSVIGGLRGYEQY,TRBJ2-7,14,TRBV19
ASSLGVPGELF,TRBJ2-2,11,TRBV11-2
ASGFSGRAGANVLT,TRBJ2-6,14,TRBV27
ASSLGDWGGTEAF,TRBJ1-1,13,TRBV11-2
ASSAGLAGTGELF,TRBJ2-2,13,TRBV7-8
ASSLQGGYNEQF,TRBJ2-1,12,TRBV25-1
ASSEGQYTNYGYT,TRBJ1-2,13,TRBV19
ASSQDWGGASRETQY,TRBJ2-5,15,TRBV4-1
AWGGTTHYEQY,TRBJ2-7,11,TRBV30
ASSPEAGYNSPLH,TRBJ1-6,13,TRBV18
ASRRAGSADTQY,TRBJ2-3,12,TRBV6-4